This T cell receptor (beta chain) was recorded in a study of siplizumab effects on memory and regulatory T cells. Regarding the study as a whole: Naive T cells were seen as more diverse than memory cells and as major alloresponse contributors.

Clones were read by immunoSEQ multiplex PCR, and TCRdb kept only the in-frame ones, dropping some. The data hold about 80,000 clones, with over 90% observed a single time. Notes on this clone: Its antigen is still unknown.

V gave up 4 bases and J gave up 8 bases, with 10 bases separating them. Germline values: CDR1 SGHNT, CDR2 YYREEE (reference sequence). The CDR3 has 12 residues. The TCR sequence derives from a human donor in good health. Sequenced material: CD8+ T cells sorted from blood. The chain combines TRBV5-4 with TRBJ2-1; D remains ambiguous. CDR3: CASSLRPHEQFF. The CDR3 nucleotides are TGTGCCAGCAGCCTGAGGCCCCATGAGCAGTTCTTC.